A single sample gave rise to the 24 T cell receptor beta chains below, sequenced in a study of blood T cells in healthy people across ages. Through a sample-barcoded 5' primer and a J-beta primer mix, a second PCR was run for roughly 7 to 12 cycles. TCRdb analysed the 5' RACE reads with MiXCR anew, one entry per CDR3 protein. The data hold 1.5 million to 2 million distinct CDR3 sequences, with 28% observed a single time. The sequencing sample was made of blood. The receptors originated from a woman in her thirties in good health.

This clonotype occurred a few times. DNA of the CDR3: TGCAGTGCTATCGCCGGGAAGAGGGATCAGCCCCAGCATTTT. Its protein product is CSAIAGKRDQPQHF. The chain employs TRBV20-1 and TRBJ1-5; no clear D gene. Between the trimmed V and J ends, which lost 4 bases and 5 bases, there was a span of 15 bases. Germline lookup yields CDR1 DFQATT and CDR2 SNEGSKA (reference sequence). The CDR3 contains 14 residues.

This clonotype was observed a handful of times. This chain connects TRBV3-1 to TRBJ2-5; D is perhaps TRBD2 (5 bases). CDR3 length equals 15 residues. Looked up from germline, CDR1 is LGHDT and CDR2 is YNNKEL (reference sequence). V was shortened by 4 bases and J by 0 bases, with 12 bases between the two germline ends. The CDR3 nucleotides are TGTGCCAGCAGCCGATCCGGGAAGTACCAAGAGACCCAGTACTTC. The encoded protein is CASSRSGKYQETQYF.

The chain links TRBV7-2 to TRBJ2-7; 7 positions match TRBD2. V shed 3 bases, J shed 7 bases, and the junction held 15 bases outside the gene matches. CDR1 and CDR2 from the germline V gene are SGHTA and FQGNSA. This CDR3 is built from 16 residues. The CDR3 nucleotides read TGTGCCAGCAGCTTGGCCCCCGTGGGGGGGACCATTGAGCAGTACTTC. Translation gives CASSLAPVGGTIEQYF.

The chain couples TRBV24-1 to TRBJ1-2, with a weak D call TRBD1 (6 bases). Germline CDR1 KGHDR, CDR2 SFDVKD. CDR3 length: 12 amino acids. With 4 bases removed from V and 8 bases from J, the gap between germline ends came to 10 bases. CDR3 nucleotides: TGTGCCACCAGTGAGGCAGGGGTCGGCTACACCTTC. Its protein is CATSEAGVGYTF.

The sample holds a few counts of this clonotype. The DNA of the CDR3 is TGTGCCAGCAGCTTAATGGACGAAGGCGGGGAGCTGTTTTTT. Encoded protein: CASSLMDEGGELFF. V usage is TRBV7-9 and J usage is TRBJ2-2; D is undetermined. With 2 bases removed from V and 7 bases from J, the gap between germline ends came to 11 bases. CDR1 SEHNR and CDR2 FQNEAQ come from the germline V gene (reference sequence). The CDR3 totals 14 residues.

Worth noting for this clonotype: It may be a read error: a sequence one base away is much more abundant. The chain links TRBV7-2 to TRBJ2-1; maybe TRBD2 (7 bases). This CDR3 is 15 amino acids long. Per germline, CDR1 SGHTA and CDR2 FQGNSA. The CDR3 protein is CANSPGGASYNEQFF. The DNA of the CDR3 is TGTGCCAACAGCCCGGGGGGCGCTTCCTACAATGAGCAGTTCTTC. The whole variable domain, remainder taken from reference TRBV7-2 and TRBJ2-1, is GAGVSQSPSNKVTEKGKDVELRCDPISGHTALYWYRQSLGQGLEFLIYFQGNSAPDKSGLPSDRFSAERTGGSVSTLTIQRTQQEDSAVYLCANSPGGASYNEQFFGPGTRLTVL.

As concerns this clonotype: At one end, the junction sequence differs from germline, possibly due to a read error. The chain is built from TRBV5-1 and TRBJ2-5, with D possibly matching TRBD2 (5 bases). Germline V gene lookup returns CDR1 SGHRS and CDR2 YFSETQ. CDR3 length equals 17 residues. CDR3 sequence (DNA): TGCGCCTGCAGCTCTGGAGAGAGGGCTAGTATACGGGAGACCCAGTACTTC. Protein sequence: CACSSGERASIRETQYF.

This clonotype came up a few times. Here the CDR3 reads CSDSLQGATQYF. In DNA, the CDR3 is TGCAGCGACTCGCTACAGGGAGCGACCCAGTATTTT. The rearrangement joins TRBV29-1 to TRBJ2-3, with D perhaps matching TRBD1 (6 bases). CDR3 length: 12 residues. Germline V gene data show CDR1 as SQVTM and CDR2 as ANQGSEA. Between the trimmed V and J ends, which lost 7 bases and 12 bases, there was a span of 20 bases.

Ten or more counts support this clonotype. The V call is TRBV12-3 or TRBV12-4, the J call TRBJ2-7; 8 positions agree with TRBD1. Unmatched junction bases numbered 3, after V lost 0 bases and J lost 2 bases. The CDR3 has 15 amino acids. CDR3 DNA sequence: TGTGCCAGCAGTTTAGCGGGACAGGTCCCCTACGAGCAGTACTTC. Protein sequence: CASSLAGQVPYEQYF.

This clonotype turned up a few times. This chain joins TRBV30 and TRBJ2-4, with 7 bases matching TRBD2. Trimming took 4 bases from V and 9 from J; bases not matched to a gene: 3. This CDR3 has 11 residues. Germline V lookup: CDR1 GTSNPN, CDR2 SVGIG (reference sequence). In DNA, the CDR3 is TGTGCCTGGAACACGGGAGGCATTCAGTACTTC. Translating it yields CAWNTGGIQYF.

J is TRBJ2-1 and V is TRBV5-1; perhaps D is TRBD1 or TRBD2 (6 bases each). The V gene lost 2 bases and the J gene lost 2 bases, with 8 bases spanning the gap. The CDR3 has 14 residues. Germline CDR1 and CDR2: SGHRS and YFSETQ. The CDR3 bases are TGCGCCAGCAGCTTCGGGGGCGCCTACAATGAGCAGTTCTTC. Translated, it gives CASSFGGAYNEQFF.

This clonotype was seen at least ten times. The CDR3 spells CAISEGNAESIQYF. CDR3 coding DNA: TGTGCCATCAGTGAGGGAAACGCCGAAAGCATTCAGTACTTC. The chain links TRBV10-3 to TRBJ2-4; the D is unclear. CDR1 is ENHRY, CDR2 SYGVKD, per germline. V lost 2 bases and J 9 bases, leaving 14 bases between the germline ends. The CDR3 runs 14 residues.

This clonotype occurred a few times. The CDR3 region has the DNA TGTGCCAGCAGCTTAGCCCCGGGTGTCGGCACCCAGCATTTT. Its translation: CASSLAPGVGTQHF. The chain joins TRBV7-2 to TRBJ1-5; D remains unclear. Germline V gene data show CDR1 as SGHTA and CDR2 as FQGNSA. V shed 0 bases and J shed 11 bases, with 14 bases lying between them. The CDR3 loop spans 14 amino acids.

In this sample, this clonotype turned up many times. V is TRBV4-3 and J is TRBJ2-1, with 10 bases aligning to TRBD2. Germline assignment: CDR1 LGHNA and CDR2 YSLEER. This CDR3 has 17 residues. V gave up 4 bases and J gave up 7 bases; unmatched junction bases: 13. CDR3 loop: CASSPGLVAGGSNEQFF. Here the CDR3 DNA reads TGCGCCAGCAGCCCTGGGTTAGTAGCGGGAGGATCAAATGAGCAGTTCTTC.

The chain employs TRBV5-1 and TRBJ1-4, with TRBD1 matching over 9 bases. The germline gives CDR1 SGHRS, CDR2 YFSETQ. The CDR3 runs to 14 residues. Trimming took 3 bases from V and 7 from J; bases not matched to a gene: 4. For the CDR3, the DNA is TGCGCCAGCAGCTGGGGACAGGGCTTTGAAAAACTGTTTTTT. Protein: CASSWGQGFEKLFF.

This clonotype was observed at least ten times. This chain uses TRBV7-3 with TRBJ2-5; weak D call: TRBD1 (6 bases). Germline CDR1 SGHTA, CDR2 FQGTGA. The V and J ends lost 0 bases and 5 bases respectively, with 13 bases between them. This CDR3 comprises 15 residues. As DNA, the CDR3 is TGTGCCAGCAGCTTAACCTTATCCCAGGGGGAGACCCAGTACTTC. It specifies CASSLTLSQGETQYF.

The rearrangement uses TRBV7-2 and TRBJ2-7; a weak D match, TRBD1 (6 bases). The germline CDR1 and CDR2 sequences are SGHTA and FQGNSA. V gave up 7 bases and J gave up 7 bases, with 14 bases separating them. The CDR3 covers 12 residues. CDR3 region: CASISRGREQYF. DNA of the CDR3: TGTGCCAGCATTAGCAGGGGAAGGGAGCAGTACTTC.

The J gene is TRBJ2-1, the V gene TRBV10-3; 7 bases map to TRBD2. Looked up from germline, CDR1 is ENHRY and CDR2 is SYGVKD. The CDR3 runs to 14 residues. The trim removed 5 bases at V and 5 bases at J, leaving 6 bases unmatched. CDR3 sequence reads: CAISPSGGDNEQFF. CDR3 in DNA: TGTGCCATCAGTCCTAGCGGTGGGGACAATGAGCAGTTCTTC.

The table lists this clonotype with a few counts. The chain uses TRBV10-1 and TRBJ2-3; TRBD2 matches 7 bases. Germline CDR1 and CDR2: WNHNN and SYGVQD (reference sequence). V was clipped by 3 bases and J by 4 bases; unmatched bases: 7. The CDR3 runs to 15 residues. The CDR3 nucleotides read TGCGCCAGCAGTGAAGGCCTAGCGGACGCAGATACGCAGTATTTT. This translates into CASSEGLADADTQYF.

The CDR3 DNA is TGTGCCAGCAGCTTTAGGACAGGGGAAGGACGCGGCTACACCTTC. Its translation: CASSFRTGEGRGYTF. The V call is TRBV5-6, the J call TRBJ1-2; 9 positions agree with TRBD1. This CDR3 has 15 residues. Germline loops: CDR1 SGHDT, CDR2 YYEEEE. The V and J ends lost 2 bases and 8 bases, in that order; junction bases with no gene match: 10. The variable domain in full, completed from reference TRBV5-6 and TRBJ1-2, reads DAGVTQSPTHLIKTRGQQVTLRCSPKSGHDTVSWYQQALGQGPQFIFQYYEEEERQRGNFPDRFSGHQFPNYSSELNVNALLLGDSALYLCASSFRTGEGRGYTFGSGTRLTVV.

This clonotype came up a few times. The chain links TRBV12-5 to TRBJ2-1, with 8 bases lining up with TRBD2. The CDR3 extends over 14 amino acids. Germline V gene data show CDR1 as LGHNT and CDR2 as FRNRAP. V lost 6 bases, J lost 8 bases, and 9 bases stayed unmatched. Written as DNA, the CDR3 is TGTGCTAGTGGCCGGGGGGCTAGCGGGTATGAGCAGTTCTTC. It translates to CASGRGASGYEQFF.

About this clonotype itself: A much more abundant neighbour one base away suggests this may be a read error. V is TRBV29-1 and J is TRBJ2-4; D may be TRBD2 (6 bases). Germline V gene sequence: CDR1 SQVTM, CDR2 ANQGSEA. This CDR3 region has 11 residues. The V end was cut by 1 base, the J end by 13 bases, with 11 bases between. The CDR3 here is CSVEGRGKQYF. CDR3 DNA: TGCAGCGTTGAAGGGAGGGGAAAGCAGTACTTC.

There are many counts of this clonotype. The chain uses TRBV28 and TRBJ2-7, with D perhaps given as TRBD1 or TRBD2 (6 bases each). This CDR3 region has 15 residues. The germline V gene encodes CDR1 MDHEN and CDR2 SYDVKM. The V and J ends lost 3 bases and 5 bases respectively, with 17 bases between them. This CDR3 is CASSFRSGAQHEQYF. The CDR3 DNA reads TGTGCCAGCAGTTTTAGGTCGGGGGCGCAGCACGAGCAGTACTTC. Full variable domain (rest looked up from reference TRBV28 and TRBJ2-7): DVKVTQSSRYLVKRTGEKVFLECVQDMDHENMFWYRQDPGLGLRLIYFSYDVKMKEKGDIPEGYSVSREKKERFSLILESASTNQTSMYLCASSFRSGAQHEQYFGPGTRLTVT.

This clonotype has a handful of counts. V usage is TRBV6-5 and J usage is TRBJ1-2; tentative D call: TRBD1 (5 bases). The germline V and J ends were trimmed by 7 bases and 2 bases, with 14 bases remaining between them. The germline CDR1 and CDR2 sequences are MNHEY and SVGAGI. This CDR3 comprises 14 residues. CDR3 in amino acids: CASTALGTNYGYTF. CDR3 in DNA: TGTGCCAGCACTGCATTGGGGACCAACTATGGCTACACCTTC.